The clone carrying this T cell receptor beta chain was observed many times. Its antigen is unknown. This sample was included in a study of spatial heterogeneity in lung cancer. Whole-study context: Consistently, beta-chain sequences turned up in larger numbers than alpha-chain sequences did. Combinations of a unique TCR and a UMI were tallied in raw reads, and on average each appeared more than ten times.

Study-wide findings and caveats: Blood carried ubiquitous expanded tumor TCRs more at resection than follow-up.

A unique molecular identifier was attached to every TCR cDNA molecule. A single record per CDR3 protein comes from TCRdb applying MiXCR to the 5' RACE reads. The sample lists some 64,000 distinct CDR3 sequences, around 8.2% seen once, with about 14% in the top ten. Time point meaning: sample taken at primary tumor resection. No cells were sorted before sequencing. The whole RNA sequenced was extracted from tumor, nontumor lung or frozen PBMC. CDR1 is SGHKS and CDR2 is YYEKEE in the germline V gene (reference sequence). The CDR3 extends over 16 amino acids. V was cut by 2 bases and J by 5 bases, with 19 bases left in between.

This chain joins TRBV5-5 and TRBJ1-1; D might be TRBD1 (5 bases). Sequencing used PBMCs, obtained at surgery. This receptor was obtained from a female donor with early-stage non-small cell lung cancer. The CDR3, as DNA: TGTGCCAGCAGCTTCGCTGGGGGGATCGGCAGGACTGAAGCTTTCTTT. Protein product: CASSFAGGIGRTEAFF.